Shown below are 20 T cell receptor beta chains from a single sample sequenced in a study of early T cells in non-severe SARS-CoV-2 infection listed by TCRdb under 2021. The library relied on 5' RACE. Sequenced on a NextSeq 500. TCRdb applied fastp at Q25 and MiXCR to the public reads, then kept only in-frame beta chains. Rows with a matching CDR3 protein are joined into one entry that keeps the most common DNA and genes. Here the sample has approximately 50,000 distinct CDR3 sequences; 7.7% occur a single time. In total, the top ten clones hold 4.5% to 7% of the sample. Sequencing was carried out using whole blood. These receptors all stem from an adult who was a healthcare worker with PCR-confirmed SARS-CoV-2 infection or an uninfected control (not recorded which).

This clonotype was observed a handful of times. The V and J genes are TRBV18 and TRBJ2-7, with 7 bases aligning to TRBD2. This CDR3 contains 15 residues. Germline trimming cut 6 bases from V and 1 base from J; bases unmatched to any gene: 9. Germline V lookup: CDR1 KGHSH, CDR2 LQKENI. The CDR3 sequence is CASSPQLAESYEQYF. In DNA form, the CDR3 reads TGTGCCAGCTCCCCCCAGCTAGCGGAGTCCTACGAGCAGTACTTC.

This clonotype appeared many times. This sequence joins TRBV6-2 or TRBV6-3 and TRBJ2-7; TRBD1 is a possible D gene (5 bases). V lost 7 bases, J lost 0 bases, and 13 bases lay in between. Germline CDR1 reads MNHEY; CDR2 reads SVGEGT. The CDR3 spans 14 residues. CDR3 DNA: TGTGCCAGCATTGACAGTTCAAGCTCCTACGAGCAGTACTTC. Protein sequence: CASIDSSSSYEQYF.

This clonotype has at least ten counts. This sequence joins TRBV27 and TRBJ2-2, with D perhaps matching TRBD1 (5 bases). V lost 2 bases to trimming and J lost 4 bases, with 8 bases between them. This CDR3 has 14 residues. Germline V CDR1 and CDR2: MNHEY, SMNVEV (reference sequence). CDR3 loop: CASSLPDSTGELFF. The CDR3 coding sequence is TGTGCCAGCAGTTTACCCGACAGCACCGGGGAGCTGTTTTTT.

The chain recombines TRBV20-1 with TRBJ2-7, with D possibly TRBD1 on 6 matching bases. Trimming took off 0 bases at V and 2 bases at J, with 11 bases between the two ends. There are 14 residues in the CDR3. Germline CDR1 DFQATT, CDR2 SNEGSKA (reference sequence). For the CDR3, the DNA is TGCAGTGCTAGAGATCGAGGGGGAGCCTACGAGCAGTACTTC. Protein sequence: CSARDRGGAYEQYF.

This clonotype was observed a few times. V and J are TRBV28 and TRBJ2-3; perhaps TRBD1 as D (5 bases). This CDR3 has 16 amino acids. Germline CDR1 is MDHEN and CDR2 is SYDVKM. Between the trimmed V and J ends, which lost 4 bases and 4 bases, there was a span of 18 bases. The CDR3 DNA follows: TGTGCCAGCAGTTCCTCACTAACAGGTCAGGCAGATACGCAGTATTTT. It encodes CASSSSLTGQADTQYF.

This clonotype appeared many times. The chain is built from TRBV20-1 and TRBJ2-3, with 9 nucleotides matching TRBD1. The CDR3 sequence is 15 residues long. From germline, CDR1 is DFQATT and CDR2 SNEGSKA (reference sequence). V dropped 6 bases and J dropped 5; count of bases not matched to a gene: 12. The CDR3 spells CSAPPRDRAVDTQYF. In DNA, the CDR3 is TGCAGTGCACCCCCCCGGGACAGGGCCGTAGATACGCAGTATTTT.

This clonotype has a count of ten or more. The chain uses TRBV20-1 and TRBJ1-5, with D perhaps TRBD1 (5 bases). The germline V and J ends were trimmed by 3 bases and 1 base, with 10 bases remaining between them. CDR1 is DFQATT and CDR2 is SNEGSKA in the germline V gene (reference sequence). The CDR3 is made up of 14 amino acids. The CDR3 sequence: CSASLTVSNQPQHF. The CDR3 DNA follows: TGCAGTGCTAGTCTGACAGTAAGCAATCAGCCCCAGCATTTT.

In this sample, this clonotype turned up many times. The CDR3 sequence: CASSFYNSPLHF. CDR3 coding DNA: TGTGCCAGCAGCTTTTATAATTCACCCCTCCACTTT. The chain recombines TRBV7-2 with TRBJ1-6, with D unclear. V dropped 3 bases and J dropped 4 bases, with 1 base sitting between them. Germline V lookup: CDR1 SGHTA, CDR2 FQGNSA. The CDR3 has 12 residues.

This clonotype was seen at least ten times. V gene TRBV20-1 combines with J gene TRBJ2-1; D is undetermined. Trimming left V 3 bases short and J 6 bases short, with 12 bases between. The CDR3 length is 13 residues. CDR1 DFQATT and CDR2 SNEGSKA come from the germline V gene (reference sequence). CDR3 amino acids: CSASSPTSNEQFF. CDR3 in DNA: TGCAGTGCTAGTAGTCCAACTTCCAATGAGCAGTTCTTC.

This clonotype is classed as medium-sized (0.01 to 0.1%). This CDR3 reads CSVRDREDTQYF. The CDR3 region has the DNA TGCAGCGTTAGGGACAGGGAAGATACGCAGTATTTT. The V and J genes are TRBV29-1 and TRBJ2-3; 9 bases map to TRBD1. CDR1 is SQVTM, CDR2 ANQGSEA, per germline. V shed 5 bases and J 5 bases; nucleotides not matched to a gene: 2. This CDR3 contains 12 residues.

V gene TRBV4-1 combines with J gene TRBJ1-2, with D tentatively TRBD1 (5 bases). The CDR3 has 12 residues. Germline V CDR1 and CDR2: MGHRA, YSYEKL. V was pared by 0 bases and J by 8 bases, with 7 bases between. This CDR3 reads CASSQERGGYTF. CDR3 sequence (DNA): TGCGCCAGCAGCCAAGAGAGGGGCGGCTACACCTTC.

This clonotype was seen at least ten times. The rearrangement links TRBV6-5 to TRBJ2-7; D perhaps matches TRBD1 (5 bases). Germline V gives CDR1 MNHEY, CDR2 SVGAGI. This CDR3 is built from 13 residues. V dropped 7 bases and J dropped 2 bases, with 12 bases sitting between them. The CDR3 reads CASKPGRTYEQYF. The CDR3 DNA reads as TGTGCCAGCAAGCCAGGGCGAACCTACGAGCAGTACTTC.

This clonotype has ten or more counts. The chain links TRBV20-1 to TRBJ2-3; unclear D gene. CDR1 DFQATT and CDR2 SNEGSKA come from the germline V gene (reference sequence). V shed 0 bases and J shed 4 bases, with 8 bases lying between them. CDR3 length equals 13 residues. The CDR3: CSAREWSPDTQYF. The DNA for the CDR3 is TGCAGTGCTAGAGAGTGGTCCCCAGATACGCAGTATTTT.

V is TRBV11-2 and J is TRBJ1-2; D remains ambiguous. V was trimmed by 5 bases and J by 0 bases, leaving 13 bases between them. CDR1 and CDR2 from the germline V gene are SGHAT and FQNNGV. The CDR3 length is 15 residues. The CDR3 coding sequence is TGTGCCAGCAGCCTTCGGCGAGAAACTAACTATGGCTACACCTTC. Protein: CASSLRRETNYGYTF.

This clonotype has ten or more counts. The gene calls are TRBV12-3 or TRBV12-4 and TRBJ1-5, with TRBD1 as a possible D gene (6 bases). There are 15 residues in the CDR3. Trimming removed 3 bases from V and 1 base from J, with 10 bases in between. The CDR3 reads CASSFGGASNQPQHF. CDR3 nucleotide sequence: TGTGCCAGCAGTTTTGGGGGCGCGAGCAATCAGCCCCAGCATTTT.

This clonotype was seen only a few times. The chain employs TRBV7-2 and TRBJ1-1, with a weak D call TRBD1 (5 bases). The CDR3 consists of 14 residues. Germline-derived CDR1 and CDR2 are SGHTA and FQGNSA. V lost 5 bases, J lost 4 bases, and 14 bases lay in between. The CDR3 DNA reads as TGTGCCAGCAGCCTACAGAGGGGCAGCACTGAAGCTTTCTTT. Its protein product is CASSLQRGSTEAFF.

This clonotype was observed many times. The rearrangement joins TRBV20-1 to TRBJ1-2; D is unclear. From germline, CDR1 is DFQATT and CDR2 SNEGSKA (reference sequence). This CDR3 has 12 amino acids. V was cut by 5 bases and J by 7 bases, with 14 bases left in between. This chain's CDR3 is CSAPIRKGGYTF. Written as DNA, the CDR3 is TGCAGTGCTCCTATACGAAAAGGTGGCTACACCTTC.

In this sample, this clonotype turned up many times. The CDR3 nucleotides read TGTGCCAGCAGTTACAAAGAGAACACTGAAGCTTTCTTT. This codes for CASSYKENTEAFF. The genes are TRBV6-2 or TRBV6-3 and TRBJ1-1; D uncertain. The CDR3 runs to 13 residues. Germline lookup yields CDR1 MNHEY and CDR2 SVGEGT. V was shortened by 2 bases and J by 1 base, with 5 bases between the two germline ends.

The chain recombines TRBV5-1 with TRBJ2-3; maybe TRBD2 (6 bases). There are 15 residues in the CDR3. V lost 7 bases and J 0 bases, leaving 15 bases between the germline ends. Germline CDR1 reads SGHRS; CDR2 reads YFSETQ. CDR3 bases: TGCGCCAGCCTACGATCCGGGGGAAGCACAGATACGCAGTATTTT. Its translation is CASLRSGGSTDTQYF. Combining the CDR3 with reference TRBV5-1 and TRBJ2-3 gives the whole variable domain KAGVTQTPRYLIKTRGQQVTLSCSPISGHRSVSWYQQTPGQGLQFLFEYFSETQRNKGNFPGRFSGRQFSNSRSEMNVSTLELGDSALYLCASLRSGGSTDTQYFGPGTRLTVL.

This clonotype was counted at least ten times. CDR3 bases: TGTGCCAGCAGCACCGGGCAGGGATGGACTGAAGCTTTCTTT. It translates to CASSTGQGWTEAFF. The V and J genes are TRBV4-2 and TRBJ1-1, with a possible D match to TRBD1 (5 bases). Trimming pared 5 bases from V and 5 bases from J, leaving 15 bases between. Germline loops: CDR1 LGHNA, CDR2 YNFKEQ. This CDR3 is built from 14 residues.